Given below is one T cell receptor beta chain in context. The V gene lost 5 bases and the J gene lost 5 bases, with 12 bases spanning the gap. CDR1 and CDR2 from the germline V gene are SGHAT and FQNNGV. CDR3 size: 13 residues. In the authors' methods: For nucleated cells, counts were estimated from reference gene primer amplification. This table comes from immunoSEQ multiplex PCR, and its TCRdb copy is limited to in-frame clones, with some not included. V, J and clone size derive from that table, while D and trimming were established from the DNA sequence. The table shows 270,000 or so clones, with about nine tenths occurring only once. The sample is drawn from a study of blood T cell repertoires in COVID-19. Overall study context: Sites in the United States, Italy and Spain provided acute and convalescent COVID-19 samples. T cells, B-cell-depleted T cells, or PBMCs supplied cDNA or gDNA.

V and J are TRBV11-2 and TRBJ1-1, with D unresolved. Sequenced input: peripheral blood. The receptor comes from a woman aged 30 to 39 with COVID-19, enrolled during active disease. CDR3 bases: TGTGCCAGCAGCCCCGGTTATCGGACTGAAGCTTTCTTT. It translates to CASSPGYRTEAFF. Based on the CDR3 plus reference TRBV11-2 and TRBJ1-1, the full variable domain is EAGVAQSPRYKIIEKRQSVAFWCNPISGHATLYWYQQILGQGPKLLIQFQNNGVVDDSQLPKDRFSAERLKGVDSTLKIQPAKLEDSAVYLCASSPGYRTEAFFGQGTRLTVV.